This T cell receptor (beta chain) originates from a study of control samples from healthy donors and cancer patients. Germline assignment: CDR1 LGHDT and CDR2 YNNKEL (reference sequence). This CDR3 is 12 amino acids long. With V trimmed by 0 bases and J by 8 bases, 0 bases remained unmatched. Clones were sequenced by immunoSEQ multiplex PCR, and TCRdb holds only the in-frame ones, with some missing. This table has around 130,000 clones, around 90% appearing once. The chain uses TRBV3-1 (or the pseudogene TRBV3-2) and TRBJ1-1; 7 bases are shared with TRBD1. This receptor was identified in a man between 45 and 60 years old in good health. Sequenced: blood. CDR3 sequence (DNA): TGTGCCAGCAGCCAAGAGGGACAGGAAGCTTTCTTT. Its protein product is CASSQEGQEAFF.